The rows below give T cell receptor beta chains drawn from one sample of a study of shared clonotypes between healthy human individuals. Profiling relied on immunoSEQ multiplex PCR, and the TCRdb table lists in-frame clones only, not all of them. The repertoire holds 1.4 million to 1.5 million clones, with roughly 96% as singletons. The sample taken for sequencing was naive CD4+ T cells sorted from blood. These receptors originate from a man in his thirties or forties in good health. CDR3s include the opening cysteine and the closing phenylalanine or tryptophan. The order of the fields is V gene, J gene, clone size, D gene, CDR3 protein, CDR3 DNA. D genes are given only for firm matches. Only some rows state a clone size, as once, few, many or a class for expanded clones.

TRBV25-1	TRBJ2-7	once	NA	CASSEYGGRAGEQYF	TGTGCCAGCAGTGAATATGGGGGCCGCGCAGGGGAGCAGTACTTC
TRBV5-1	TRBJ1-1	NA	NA	CASSPDYKGAAFF	TGCGCCAGCAGCCCTGATTACAAGGGAGCGGCTTTCTTT
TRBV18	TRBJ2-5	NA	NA	CASSPPIEGETQYF	TGTGCCAGCTCACCACCGATCGAGGGGGAGACCCAGTACTTC
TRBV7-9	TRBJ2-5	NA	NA	CASSHLMETQYF	TGTGCCAGCAGCCACCTCATGGAGACCCAGTACTTC
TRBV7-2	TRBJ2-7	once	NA	CASSLSRDSTYEQYF	TGTGCCAGCAGCTTATCGCGGGACAGCACCTACGAGCAGTACTTC
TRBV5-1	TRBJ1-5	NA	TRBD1	CASSPGTGSQPQHF	TGCGCCAGCAGCCCGGGGACAGGGAGCCAGCCCCAGCATTTT
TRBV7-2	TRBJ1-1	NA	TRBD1	CASRPPRQGMNTEAFF	TGTGCCAGCCGTCCTCCTCGACAGGGGATGAACACTGAAGCTTTCTTT
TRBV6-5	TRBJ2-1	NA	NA	CAARGAGNEQLF	TGTGCCGCCCGGGGAGCGGGCAATGAGCAGCTCTTC
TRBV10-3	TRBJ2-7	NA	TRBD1	CAIRQGAYEQYF	TGTGCCATCAGGCAGGGGGCCTACGAGCAGTACTTC
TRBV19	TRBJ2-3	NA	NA	CASSRDLADTQYF	TGTGCCAGTAGTAGAGACCTGGCGGATACGCAGTATTTT
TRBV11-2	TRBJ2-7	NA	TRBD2	CASRVPGLADEQYF	TGTGCCAGCAGGGTGCCGGGACTAGCTGACGAGCAGTACTTC
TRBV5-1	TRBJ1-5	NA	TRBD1	CASSLDGDRVQPQHF	TGCGCCAGCAGCTTGGACGGAGACAGGGTTCAGCCCCAGCATTTT
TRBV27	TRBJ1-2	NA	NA	CASSPTGLGYYGYTF	TGTGCCAGCAGTCCCACCGGACTGGGATACTATGGCTACACCTTC
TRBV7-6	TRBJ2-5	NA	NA	CASSPRTVQETQYF	TGTGCCAGCAGCCCCCGGACCGTACAAGAGACCCAGTACTTC
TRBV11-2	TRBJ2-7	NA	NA	CASSSLRGRPYEQYF	TGTGCCAGCAGCTCCCTTAGGGGACGACCCTACGAGCAGTACTTC
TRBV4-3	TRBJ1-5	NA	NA	CASSQDLGRVYQPQHF	TGCGCCAGCAGCCAAGATCTCGGCAGGGTTTATCAGCCCCAGCATTTT
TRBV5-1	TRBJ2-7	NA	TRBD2	CASRATLAVNYEQYF	TGCGCCAGCAGAGCGACACTAGCGGTCAACTACGAGCAGTACTTC
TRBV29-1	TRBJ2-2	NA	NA	CSNRLEEGTGELFF	TGCAGCAACAGATTGGAGGAAGGCACCGGGGAGCTGTTTTTT
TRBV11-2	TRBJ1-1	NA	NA	CASSLFGTEAFF	TGTGCCAGCAGCTTATTTGGCACTGAAGCTTTCTTT
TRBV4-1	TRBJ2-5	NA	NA	CASSQASGVETQYF	TGCGCCAGCAGCCAAGCCAGTGGGGTGGAGACCCAGTACTTC
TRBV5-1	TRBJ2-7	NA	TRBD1	CASSLRSGTGVYEQYF	TGCGCCAGCAGCTTGAGATCCGGGACAGGGGTCTACGAGCAGTACTTC
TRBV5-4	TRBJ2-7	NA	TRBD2	CASSTRTSGTNYEQYF	TGTGCCAGCAGCACACGGACTAGCGGAACCAACTACGAGCAGTACTTC
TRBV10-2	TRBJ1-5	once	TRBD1	CASSNRGQSSNQPQHF	TGCGCCAGCAGCAACCGGGGACAGAGTAGCAATCAGCCCCAGCATTTT
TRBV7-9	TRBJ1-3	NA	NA	CASSPQGDSGNTIYF	TGTGCCAGCAGCCCGCAAGGGGACTCTGGAAACACCATATATTTT
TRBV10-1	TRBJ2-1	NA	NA	CASSEGFKGRDNEQFF	TGCGCCAGCAGTGAGGGGTTTAAGGGGAGAGACAATGAGCAGTTCTTC
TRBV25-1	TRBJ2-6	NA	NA	CASSEKAGYSGANVLTF	TGTGCCAGCAGTGAAAAGGCCGGATATTCTGGGGCCAACGTCCTGACTTTC
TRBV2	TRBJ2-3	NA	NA	CASSAQGPGDTQYF	TGTGCCAGCAGTGCCCAGGGTCCGGGAGATACGCAGTATTTT
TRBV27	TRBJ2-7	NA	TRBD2	CASSLGTSGSEGEQYF	TGTGCCAGCAGTTTAGGGACTAGCGGGAGCGAAGGCGAGCAGTACTTC
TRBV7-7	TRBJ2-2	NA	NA	CASSLEVSANTGELFF	TGTGCTAGCAGCTTAGAGGTTTCTGCGAACACCGGGGAGCTGTTTTTT